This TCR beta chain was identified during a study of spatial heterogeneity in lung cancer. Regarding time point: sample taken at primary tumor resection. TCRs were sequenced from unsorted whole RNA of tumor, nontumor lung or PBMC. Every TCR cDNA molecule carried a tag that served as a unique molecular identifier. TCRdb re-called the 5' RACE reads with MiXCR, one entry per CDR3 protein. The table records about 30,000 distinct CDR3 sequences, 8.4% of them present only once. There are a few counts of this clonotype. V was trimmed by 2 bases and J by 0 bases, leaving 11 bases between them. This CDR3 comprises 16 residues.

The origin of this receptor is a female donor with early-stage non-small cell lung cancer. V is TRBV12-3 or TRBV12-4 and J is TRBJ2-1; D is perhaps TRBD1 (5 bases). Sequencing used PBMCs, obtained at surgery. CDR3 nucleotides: TGTGCCAGCAGTTTACAAGGGGCGGTCTCCTACAATGAGCAGTTCTTC. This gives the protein CASSLQGAVSYNEQFF.